These 13 T cell receptor beta chains were sequenced from one sample in a study of cytomegalovirus exposure and HLA in healthy donors. With 60 Vbeta and 13 Jbeta primers, the PCR was carried out. Here immunoSEQ multiplex PCR was the method, and the copy in TCRdb shows in-frame clones only, minus some. The data show about 180,000 clones, approximately 80% seen once. Sequenced: PBMCs. The receptors stem from a girl between 10 and 17 years old in good health and CMV-seropositive.

CDR3 protein: CASSEARQGSWYGYTF. CDR3 nucleotides: TGCGCCAGCAGTGAGGCCCGACAGGGGTCGTGGTATGGCTACACCTTC. The chain employs TRBV10-2 and TRBJ1-2; TRBD1 agrees at 8 bases. J lost 5 bases, V lost 2 bases, and 10 bases had no gene match. The germline V gene has CDR1 WSHSY and CDR2 SAAADI. This CDR3 region has 16 residues.

This chain connects TRBV6-7 to TRBJ2-7; no clear D gene. TRBV6-7 is filed as an ORF, its function uncertain. V was shortened by 6 bases and J by 0 bases, with 12 bases between the two germline ends. The CDR3 is made up of 14 amino acids. In DNA form, the CDR3 reads TGTGCCAGCAGCTCCCTGCCGAGCTCCTACGAGCAGTACTTC. This gives the protein CASSSLPSSYEQYF.

The chain joins TRBV18 to TRBJ2-4; TRBD1 agrees at 7 bases. Looked up from germline, CDR1 is KGHSH and CDR2 is LQKENI. V lost 6 bases and J lost 5; bases outside the gene matches: 10. CDR3 size: 15 residues. The CDR3 reads CASSVITGVQNIQYF. Here the CDR3 DNA reads TGTGCCAGCTCTGTTATAACAGGGGTGCAAAACATTCAGTACTTC.

The chain joins TRBV7-6 to TRBJ2-1; the match to TRBD2 covers 7 bases. The CDR3 extends over 12 amino acids. Germline values: CDR1 SGHVS, CDR2 FNYEAQ. V lost 1 base to trimming and J lost 12 bases; unmatched junction nucleotides: 3. The CDR3 spells CASSLDWGGQFF. Written as DNA, the CDR3 is TGTGCCAGCAGCTTAGATTGGGGGGGGCAGTTCTTC.

The chain employs TRBV5-1 and TRBJ2-7; 9 bases are shared with TRBD1. Trimming cost V 4 bases and J 2 bases; bases outside gene matches: 4. CDR1 is SGHRS, CDR2 YFSETQ, per germline. The CDR3 covers 14 residues. CDR3 sequence (DNA): TGCGCCAGCAGCCAGGGACAGGGCCCCTACGAGCAGTACTTC. Its translation: CASSQGQGPYEQYF.

The CDR3 is CASSPPSMRQGRAYEQYF. CDR3 sequence (DNA): TGTGCCAGCTCACCACCCTCTATGAGACAGGGTCGAGCCTACGAGCAGTACTTC. The chain joins TRBV18 to TRBJ2-7, with 7 bases identical to TRBD1. Germline V gives CDR1 KGHSH, CDR2 LQKENI. J was trimmed by 2 bases and V by 0 bases; bases with no gene match: 13. This CDR3 is 18 amino acids long.

This clone has a handful of counts. The rearrangement links TRBV4-2 to TRBJ2-5; D is perhaps TRBD1 (6 bases). Between the trimmed V and J ends, which lost 0 bases and 3 bases, there was a span of 11 bases. This CDR3 comprises 15 residues. The germline gives CDR1 LGHNA, CDR2 YNFKEQ. The CDR3 protein is CASSQEARGEETQYF. In nucleotides, the CDR3 is TGTGCCAGCAGCCAAGAGGCCAGGGGAGAAGAGACCCAGTACTTC.

The chain joins TRBV29-1 to TRBJ2-2, with unresolved D. The germline CDR1 and CDR2 sequences are SQVTM and ANQGSEA. Trimming stripped 7 bases from V and 1 base from J, with 7 bases between. This CDR3 comprises 12 residues. The CDR3 DNA sequence: TGCAGCGCCCCCCGGAACACCGGGGAGCTGTTTTTT. Translation gives CSAPRNTGELFF.

The CDR3 loop reads CASSQSTPNYGYTF. Here the CDR3 DNA reads TGTGCCAGCAGCCAGTCCACCCCCAACTATGGCTACACCTTC. The V and J genes are TRBV7-9 and TRBJ1-2; D is unresolved. Germline assignment: CDR1 SEHNR and CDR2 FQNEAQ (reference sequence). The CDR3 runs 14 residues. The ends were cut back, 5 bases at V and 2 bases at J, with 12 bases in the middle.

The chain employs TRBV7-2 and TRBJ2-7, with 8 bases lining up with TRBD1. The CDR3 sequence is 14 residues long. Trimming took 1 base from V and 4 from J; bases not matched to a gene: 3. Germline assignment: CDR1 SGHTA and CDR2 FQGNSA. The CDR3 DNA reads as TGTGCCAGCAGCTTAGACAGGGGGACATACGAGCAGTACTTC. It yields the protein CASSLDRGTYEQYF.

The CDR3 DNA reads as TGTGCCAGCAGCTTGGGGCAGGGGCGTGACCAAGAGACCCAGTACTTC. Protein sequence: CASSLGQGRDQETQYF. V usage is TRBV5-4 and J usage is TRBJ2-5, with D possibly TRBD1 on 6 matching bases. This CDR3 region has 16 residues. Trimming took 0 bases from V and 0 from J, leaving 12 bases between them. CDR1 SGHNT and CDR2 YYREEE come from the germline V gene (reference sequence).

This sequence joins TRBV11-2 and TRBJ2-1; 7 bases fit TRBD2. Germline CDR1 SGHAT, CDR2 FQNNGV. This CDR3 contains 16 residues. The J segment lost 2 bases and the V segment lost 4 bases, leaving 8 bases of the junction unmatched. The CDR3 reads CASSSPKGRAYNEQFF. As DNA, the CDR3 is TGTGCCAGCAGCTCCCCTAAGGGGAGGGCCTACAATGAGCAGTTCTTC.

The chain links TRBV4-1 to TRBJ2-1, with TRBD2 as a possible D gene (6 bases). This CDR3 is built from 18 residues. Per germline, CDR1 MGHRA and CDR2 YSYEKL. Trimming pared 1 base from V and 0 bases from J, leaving 16 bases between. The CDR3 DNA reads as TGCGCCAGCAGCCAAGCCGGGGGACTTTTGAGCTCCTACAATGAGCAGTTCTTC. Amino acid sequence: CASSQAGGLLSSYNEQFF.